One and the same sample provided the 21 T cell receptor beta chains below, sequenced in a study of T cell clonality in common variable immunodeficiency (dated by TCRdb to the mid-2010s). The method was the immunoSEQ multiplex PCR assay. The immuneACCESS repertoire file appears here via TCRdb, limited to in-frame rearrangements. These files lack a portion of the clones; in checked studies, under half of the deficit traces to unresolved V genes, and the cause of the others is not known. For this sample, 40,000 to 45,000 clones appear and none is a singleton. 0.68% of the sample comes from the top ten. The material sequenced was peripheral blood mononuclear cells. These receptors all stem from a person aged 18-70 years in good health.

This clone was recorded many times. This chain's CDR3 is CASSRQAGEQYF. The DNA read from the CDR3 is TGTGCCAGTAGTAGACAGGCAGGCGAG. This rearrangement joins TRBV19 to TRBJ2-7; D perhaps matches TRBD1 (6 bases). The read gets to within 3 residues of the CDR3 end, and the germline J gene fills in the rest. The V end lost 4 bases, the J end lost 6 bases, and 10 bases lay between the germline ends. The CDR3 sequence is 12 residues long. Germline CDR1 is LNHDA and CDR2 is SQIVND (reference sequence).

This clone was recorded many times. Read coverage stops 3 residues before the CDR3 terminus; the germline J gene supplies the remainder. The chain carries TRBV7-6 and TRBJ2-1; D perhaps matches TRBD2 (6 bases). V gave up 4 bases and J gave up 5 bases, with 12 bases separating them. Germline CDR1 and CDR2: SGHVS and FNYEAQ. The CDR3 runs 14 residues. The DNA read from the CDR3 is TGTGCCAGCAGCTCTGGGACTGGCGACAATGAG. It specifies CASSSGTGDNE. The full CDR3 protein is CASSSGTGDNEQFF.

This clone was counted ten times or more. Read sequence stops 3 residues before the CDR3 end, and the germline J gene provides the missing end. This chain links TRBV30 with TRBJ2-7; D is uncertain. V was shortened by 0 bases and J by 5 bases, with 14 bases between the two germline ends. The germline CDR1 and CDR2 sequences are GTSNPN and SVGIG (reference sequence). The CDR3 length is 14 residues. The CDR3 DNA, read in part, is TGTGCCTGGAGTGTAGAACAGTCTTCCGACGAG. Translation gives CAWSVEQSSDE. The whole CDR3 sequence is CAWSVEQSSDEQYF.

This clone was seen at least ten times. The missing CDR3 end, 3 residues past where the read stops, is filled in from the germline J gene. The genes are TRBV6-2 or TRBV6-3 and TRBJ1-2, with D possibly being TRBD1 (5 bases). CDR1 and CDR2 from the germline V gene are MNHEY and SVGEGT. The CDR3 spans 14 residues. V lost 3 bases, J lost 1 base, and 9 bases lay in between. CDR3 DNA, as far as it was read: TGTGCCAGCAGTTATTCAGGGCATAACTATGGC. Protein product: CASSYSGHNYG. The full CDR3 reads CASSYSGHNYGYTF.

This clone has at least ten counts. The read falls 3 residues short of the CDR3 end, and the missing part is taken from the germline J gene. The J gene is TRBJ2-3, the V gene TRBV7-8; D call uncertain. The germline V gene encodes CDR1 SGHVS and CDR2 FQNEAQ. The CDR3 length is 15 residues. The V end lost 3 bases, the J end lost 0 bases, and 10 bases lay between the germline ends. The CDR3 DNA, read in part, is TGTGCCAGCAGCTTTCTGATCAGAAGCACAGATACG. It encodes CASSFLIRSTDT. The entire CDR3 sequence reads CASSFLIRSTDTQYF.

There are many counts of this clone. The CDR3 bases that were read are TGCAGCGTTGAAAGACAGGGGGGGTACGAG. Translated: CSVERQGGYE. The entire CDR3 sequence reads CSVERQGGYEQYF. The gene calls are TRBV29-1 and TRBJ2-7; 9 bases are a match to TRBD1. With the read ending 3 residues before the CDR3 end, the germline J gene is used to fill in that end. The ends lost 2 bases at V and 4 bases at J; junction bases unmatched: 3. This CDR3 is built from 13 residues. Germline values: CDR1 SQVTM, CDR2 ANQGSEA.

In this sample, this clone turned up many times. The read ends 3 residues before the CDR3 terminus; that terminus is restored from the germline J gene. J is TRBJ2-7 and V is TRBV27, with 8 bases fitting TRBD1. The CDR3 covers 14 residues. Germline lookup yields CDR1 MNHEY and CDR2 SMNVEV (reference sequence). J gave up 4 bases and V 6 bases, and 8 bases lay outside the gene matches. The CDR3 region is CASRQGESVYEQYF. The part of the CDR3 DNA that was read is TGTGCCAGCAGACAGGGGGAGTCAGTGTACGAG.

There are many counts of this clone. Sequencing ends 3 residues short of the CDR3 end; the germline J gene provides the rest. V usage is TRBV20-1 and J usage is TRBJ2-3; D might be TRBD2 (6 bases). The CDR3 has 14 amino acids. Germline assignment: CDR1 DFQATT and CDR2 SNEGSKA (reference sequence). V was trimmed by 5 bases and J by 1 base, leaving 13 bases between them. The DNA read from the CDR3 is TGCAGTGCTTCAGAATGGGGGGGCACAGATACG. Protein: CSASEWGGTDT. The complete CDR3 sequence is CSASEWGGTDTQYF.

At least ten counts were recorded for this clone. The CDR3 extends 3 residues past the end of the read, so its final part is completed from the germline J gene. J is TRBJ1-5 and V is TRBV20-1, with 7 nucleotides matching TRBD1. Per the germline V gene, CDR1 is DFQATT and CDR2 is SNEGSKA (reference sequence). V gave up 1 base and J gave up 7 bases; unmatched junction bases: 4. This CDR3 region has 13 residues. CDR3 loop: CSARGQGDQPQHF. CDR3 DNA, as far as it was read: TGCAGTGCTAGAGGGCAGGGGGACCAGCCC.

This clone was seen repeatedly, ten times or more. This CDR3 reads CASSQDLRRGTDTQYF. The CDR3 DNA, read in part, is TGCGCCAGCAGCCAAGATTTAAGGCGGGGCACAGATACG. This chain links TRBV4-1 with TRBJ2-3, with a weak D call TRBD2 (5 bases). The read finishes 3 residues shy of the CDR3 end, and the germline J gene is used to complete it. Trimming pared 0 bases from V and 1 base from J, leaving 11 bases between. The germline CDR1 and CDR2 sequences are MGHRA and YSYEKL. The CDR3 length is 16 residues.

This clone appeared many times. With the read ending 3 residues before the CDR3 end, the germline J gene is used to fill in that end. The chain combines TRBV19 with TRBJ1-2; 9 positions match TRBD1. In germline, CDR1 is LNHDA, CDR2 SQIVND (reference sequence). Unmatched junction bases numbered 5, after V lost 5 bases and J lost 4 bases. The CDR3 runs to 14 residues. The sequenced CDR3 bases are TGTGCCAGTAGTCTCGGGACAGGGCCCTATGGC. Amino acids: CASSLGTGPYG. The whole CDR3 region reads CASSLGTGPYGYTF.

This clone has at least ten counts. The read terminates 3 residues before the CDR3 end, so the remaining end is supplied by the germline J gene. This chain connects TRBV7-3 to TRBJ2-1; 7 bases fit TRBD2. CDR3 length: 16 amino acids. The V segment lost 1 base and the J segment 7 bases; nucleotides outside the gene matches: 10. CDR1 and CDR2 from the germline V gene are SGHTA and FQGTGA. CDR3 protein: CASSLNPGGRSNEQFF. CDR3 DNA (partial): TGTGCCAGCAGCTTAAACCCCGGCGGGAGATCAAATGAG.

This clone came up many times. From the germline J gene comes the end of the CDR3, since the read stops 3 residues before it. V is TRBV7-8 and J is TRBJ2-1; 7 bases map to TRBD2. Germline-derived CDR1 and CDR2 are SGHVS and FQNEAQ. The CDR3 runs 16 residues. Germline trimming cut 6 bases from V and 2 bases from J; bases unmatched to any gene: 10. CDR3 sequence: CASRSNGGTTYNEQFF. The part of the CDR3 DNA that was read is TGTGCCAGCAGGTCGAACGGGGGGACGACCTACAATGAG.

This clone was seen only a few times. The missing CDR3 end, 3 residues past where the read stops, is filled in from the germline J gene. V and J are TRBV19 and TRBJ1-2; D is perhaps TRBD1 (5 bases). The CDR3 is 14 residues long. Germline assignment: CDR1 LNHDA and CDR2 SQIVND (reference sequence). The chain's CDR3 is CASSPGTSGYDYTF. The sequenced CDR3 bases are TGTGCCAGTTCCCCCGGGACTAGCGGCTACGAC. The complete variable domain, with remaining parts taken from reference TRBV19 and TRBJ1-2, reads DGGITQSPKYLFRKEGQNVTLSCEQNLNHDAMYWYRQDPGQGLRLIYYSQIVNDFQKGDIAEGYSVSREKKESFPLTVTSAQKNPTAFYLCASSPGTSGYDYTFGSGTRLTVV.

This clone was detected many times. The read ends 3 residues shy of where the CDR3 ends; the end is completed using the germline J gene. V gene TRBV6-2 or TRBV6-3 combines with J gene TRBJ2-1; D perhaps matches TRBD1 (5 bases). The V gene lost 5 bases and the J gene lost 8 bases, with 7 bases spanning the gap. Germline V gives CDR1 MNHEY, CDR2 SVGEGT. The CDR3 is 11 amino acids. The CDR3 spells CASSPGHEQFF. CDR3 DNA, as far as it was read: TGTGCCAGCAGTCCAGGGCATGAG.

This clone was counted many times. The read ends 3 residues early relative to the CDR3; the germline J gene fills the gap. The chain couples TRBV6-2 or TRBV6-3 to TRBJ2-3; TRBD2 matches at 7 bases. Germline V gene lookup returns CDR1 MNHEY and CDR2 SVGEGT. V was pared by 6 bases and J by 4 bases, with 7 bases of the junction left unmatched. CDR3 length: 14 amino acids. This CDR3 reads CASRPSGVADTQYF. The DNA read from the CDR3 is TGTGCCAGCAGACCAAGCGGGGTGGCAGATACG.

This clone occurred many times. The CDR3 DNA, read in part, is TGCAGCGTTGAGCCCCCCTGGGGCCCTAGCGGGGATTACAATGAG. It specifies CSVEPPWGPSGDYNE. The complete CDR3 reads CSVEPPWGPSGDYNEQFF. The chain carries TRBV29-1 and TRBJ2-1; TRBD2 matches at 9 bases. The missing CDR3 end, 3 residues past where the read stops, is filled in from the germline J gene. Germline lookup yields CDR1 SQVTM and CDR2 ANQGSEA. J was trimmed by 4 bases and V by 3 bases; bases with no gene match: 16. CDR3 size: 18 residues.

There are many counts of this clone. The missing CDR3 end, 3 residues past where the read stops, is filled in from the germline J gene. The chain links TRBV7-8 to TRBJ1-3; D might be TRBD1 (6 bases). The CDR3 has 18 amino acids. The germline V gene encodes CDR1 SGHVS and CDR2 FQNEAQ. Trimming took off 1 base at V and 0 bases at J, with 16 bases between the two ends. The DNA read from the CDR3 is TGTGCCAGCAGCTTAGGTGGGGACATCGTTTACTCTGGAAACACC. Translation: CASSLGGDIVYSGNT. The CDR3 reads in full as CASSLGGDIVYSGNTIYF. Together with reference TRBV7-8 and TRBJ1-3, the CDR3 gives the full variable domain: GAGVSQSPRYKVAKRGQDVALRCDPISGHVSLFWYQQALGQGPEFLTYFQNEAQLDKSGLPSDRFFAERPEGSVSTLKIQRTQQEDSAVYLCASSLGGDIVYSGNTIYFGEGSWLTVV.

This clone was detected many times. Partial CDR3 DNA: TGTGCCAGCAGAGGGGCCCAAGAGACC. It is translated as CASRGAQET. In full, the CDR3 reads CASRGAQETQYF. This sequence joins TRBV11-3 and TRBJ2-5, with D possibly matching TRBD1 (5 bases). The read ends 3 residues shy of where the CDR3 ends; the end is completed using the germline J gene. V was clipped by 6 bases and J by 1 base, with 6 bases between them. The CDR3 has 12 residues. Germline V gives CDR1 SGHNT, CDR2 YENEEA.

This clone was counted at least ten times. The read gets to within 3 residues of the CDR3 end, and the germline J gene fills in the rest. V is TRBV12-3 or TRBV12-4 and J is TRBJ2-3; maybe TRBD1 (5 bases). Trimming stripped 3 bases from V and 3 bases from J, with 10 bases between. This CDR3 comprises 14 residues. The chain's CDR3 is CASSLQGSTDTQYF. The covered CDR3 bases are TGTGCCAGCAGTTTGCAGGGCTCTACAGATACG.

There are many counts of this clone. Incomplete CDR3 DNA: TGTGCCAGCAGCTTAGTGGGGACAGGGTTCGCCGAG. Protein product: CASSLVGTGFAE. The whole CDR3 region reads CASSLVGTGFAEQYF. The chain couples TRBV7-2 to TRBJ2-7, with 9 bases lining up with TRBD1. Read sequence stops 3 residues before the CDR3 end, and the germline J gene provides the missing end. V was pared by 1 base and J by 6 bases, with 7 bases of the junction left unmatched. This CDR3 comprises 15 residues. Per germline, CDR1 SGHTA and CDR2 FQGNSA. Supplemented by reference TRBV7-2 and TRBJ2-7, the full variable domain reads GAGVSQSPSNKVTEKGKDVELRCDPISGHTALYWYRQSLGQGLEFLIYFQGNSAPDKSGLPSDRFSAERTGGSVSTLTIQRTQQEDSAVYLCASSLVGTGFAEQYFGPGTRLTVT.